One and the same sample provided the 8 T cell receptor beta chains below, sequenced in a study of T cells after yellow fever vaccination. From the 5' RACE reads, TCRdb called clonotypes with MiXCR, one entry per CDR3 protein. The sample yields about 370,000 distinct CDR3 sequences, 11% seen once. The specimen was PBMCs, collected on the day of the first yellow fever vaccination. The receptors were sampled from a man between 18 and 29 years old who received the YFV17D yellow fever vaccine.

This clonotype was detected a few times. V and J are TRBV27 and TRBJ2-1; perhaps TRBD1 as D (6 bases). The CDR3 length is 14 residues. The V end was cut by 8 bases, the J end by 2 bases, with 13 bases between. CDR1 is MNHEY, CDR2 SMNVEV, per germline (reference sequence). CDR3 loop: CASRDTPTYNEQFF. In nucleotides, the CDR3 is TGTGCCAGCCGGGACACTCCTACCTACAATGAGCAGTTCTTC.

This clonotype has a count of ten or more. This chain uses TRBV5-8 with TRBJ2-1, with 7 bases matching TRBD1. Germline-derived CDR1 and CDR2 are SGHTS and YDEGEE. The J segment lost 9 bases and the V segment lost 1 base, leaving 13 bases of the junction unmatched. The CDR3 sequence is 16 residues long. The CDR3 protein is CASSLRTGRTNGEQFF. As DNA, the CDR3 is TGTGCCAGCAGCTTGCGGACAGGACGCACGAACGGTGAGCAGTTCTTC.

The table lists this clonotype with a few counts. The chain employs TRBV5-6 and TRBJ2-3, with 10 bases that match TRBD2. Losses at the gene ends were 0 bases for V and 2 bases for J; bases not matched to a gene: 9. The CDR3 is 18 residues long. CDR1 and CDR2 from the germline V gene are SGHDT and YYEEEE. CDR3 DNA sequence: TGTGCCAGCAGCTTGGCGGCTAGCGGGGGCCTTCTCACAGATACGCAGTATTTT. Encoded protein: CASSLAASGGLLTDTQYF.

This chain uses TRBV7-9 with TRBJ2-1; D might be TRBD2 (5 bases). This CDR3 has 13 residues. The germline CDR1 and CDR2 sequences are SEHNR and FQNEAQ (reference sequence). Trimming left V 5 bases short and J 9 bases short, with 14 bases between. CDR3 sequence: CASSHVLAGEQFF. CDR3 sequence (DNA): TGTGCCAGCAGCCACGTTCTAGCTGGTGAGCAGTTCTTC.

The chain is built from TRBV5-1 and TRBJ1-3; D is ambiguous. Germline V gives CDR1 SGHRS, CDR2 YFSETQ. The V end lost 5 bases, the J end lost 1 base, and 16 bases lay between the germline ends. CDR3 length: 16 amino acids. The CDR3 DNA sequence: TGCGCCAGCAGTGTGGCGGACCGGGGATCTGGAAACACCATATATTTT. As protein: CASSVADRGSGNTIYF.

This clonotype was found a few times. This chain links TRBV6-5 with TRBJ2-7; either TRBD1 or TRBD2 may fit D (5 bases each). V shed 2 bases and J shed 4 bases, with 9 bases lying between them. This CDR3 contains 13 residues. Germline V gene sequence: CDR1 MNHEY, CDR2 SVGAGI. For the CDR3, the DNA is TGTGCCAGCAGTTACGGGGGAAAGTACGAGCAGTACTTC. Translation: CASSYGGKYEQYF.

This clonotype has just a few counts. The chain carries TRBV7-2 and TRBJ1-2; D gene uncertain. This CDR3 region has 16 residues. Trimming removed 5 bases from V and 4 bases from J, with 20 bases in between. CDR1 is SGHTA, CDR2 FQGNSA, per germline. The CDR3 nucleotides are TGTGCCAGCAGCGCAGGCTCCCCCGCGGCCATCTATGGCTACACCTTC. It translates to CASSAGSPAAIYGYTF.

This rearrangement joins TRBV28 to TRBJ2-1; D gene ambiguous. The CDR3 is 15 amino acids. Germline CDR1 MDHEN, CDR2 SYDVKM. V dropped 7 bases and J dropped 3 bases, with 16 bases sitting between them. The DNA of the CDR3 is TGTGCCAGCACCATAAAGTACCGGAGCTACAATGAGCAGTTCTTC. Amino acids: CASTIKYRSYNEQFF.